Following are 28 T cell receptor beta chains from one sample sequenced in a study of cytomegalovirus exposure and HLA in healthy donors. Both 60 Vbeta primers and 13 Jbeta primers went into the PCR. Assay used: immunoSEQ multiplex PCR; TCRdb lists only in-frame clones, some missing. The sample has fewer than 130,000 clones, over 65% seen once; the top ten hold about an eighth. Input material: PBMCs. Receptors originate from a man aged 25-45 years in good health and CMV-seropositive.

The rearrangement uses TRBV4-1 and TRBJ2-7; 15 bases are shared with TRBD2. The CDR3 has 16 residues. Germline loops: CDR1 MGHRA, CDR2 YSYEKL. The V segment lost 3 bases and the J segment 3 bases; nucleotides outside the gene matches: 3. The CDR3 coding sequence is TGCGCCAGCAGCCACCCGGGACTAGCGGGGGGCTACGAGCAGTACTTC. Translated: CASSHPGLAGGYEQYF.

V usage is TRBV18 and J usage is TRBJ1-5; D might be TRBD1 (6 bases). This CDR3 is 16 amino acids long. Germline V gene lookup returns CDR1 KGHSH and CDR2 LQKENI. V was cut by 5 bases and J by 0 bases, with 14 bases left in between. CDR3 DNA: TGTGCCAGCTCAGCAGGGGTCCCCGATAGCAATCAGCCCCAGCATTTT. Translated: CASSAGVPDSNQPQHF.

This sequence joins TRBV21-1 and TRBJ1-2; the table's D call, TRBD1, was not checked against the DNA. TRBV21-1 is noted as a pseudogene. This CDR3 comprises 14 residues. The DNA of the CDR3 is TGTGCCAGTAAACCTGGGTCACAGGGCCATGGCTACACCTTC. Translated: CASKPGSQGHGYTF.

V usage is TRBV5-8 and J usage is TRBJ2-7, with D possibly being TRBD1 (5 bases). Per the germline V gene, CDR1 is SGHTS and CDR2 is YDEGEE. Trimming took 5 bases from V and 2 from J, leaving 14 bases between them. The CDR3 is 14 residues long. The DNA of the CDR3 is TGTGCCAGCAGTTTCAGGGCCCGAACCTACGAGCAGTACTTC. It codes for CASSFRARTYEQYF.

This clone was observed a handful of times. This chain links TRBV5-5 with TRBJ2-7, with D tentatively TRBD1 (6 bases). The V end was cut by 5 bases, the J end by 0 bases, with 12 bases between. CDR3 length: 14 amino acids. Germline assignment: CDR1 SGHKS and CDR2 YYEKEE (reference sequence). As DNA, the CDR3 is TGTGCCAGCAGTACGGGACACCGCTCCTACGAGCAGTACTTC. Translating gives CASSTGHRSYEQYF.

The chain is built from TRBV4-1 and TRBJ1-4, with D perhaps matching TRBD1 (5 bases). In germline, CDR1 is MGHRA, CDR2 YSYEKL. Trimming took off 2 bases at V and 6 bases at J, with 19 bases between the two ends. This CDR3 is built from 17 residues. CDR3 region: CASSQTPPAGSYEKLFF. Written as DNA, the CDR3 is TGCGCCAGCAGCCAAACCCCCCCCGCAGGGTCGTATGAAAAACTGTTTTTT.

This clone occurred once. The V gene is TRBV5-1, the J gene TRBJ2-7, with a tentative D call TRBD1 (6 bases). The CDR3 sequence is 12 residues long. V lost 0 bases to trimming and J lost 6 bases, with 7 bases between them. The germline gives CDR1 SGHRS, CDR2 YFSETQ. In DNA form, the CDR3 reads TGCGCCAGCAGCTTGGGAGGGGGCGAGCAGTACTTC. Translating it yields CASSLGGGEQYF. The whole variable domain, filled in from reference TRBV5-1 and TRBJ2-7, reads KAGVTQTPRYLIKTRGQQVTLSCSPISGHRSVSWYQQTPGQGLQFLFEYFSETQRNKGNFPGRFSGRQFSNSRSEMNVSTLELGDSALYLCASSLGGGEQYFGPGTRLTVT.

This chain uses TRBV5-1 with TRBJ2-4; TRBD2 agrees at 8 bases. The J segment lost 1 base and the V segment lost 0 bases, leaving 9 bases of the junction unmatched. In germline, CDR1 is SGHRS, CDR2 YFSETQ. The CDR3 extends over 18 amino acids. CDR3 protein: CASSLASGGAGAKNIQYF. The CDR3 DNA sequence: TGCGCCAGCAGCTTGGCCTCGGGGGGGGCTGGGGCCAAAAACATTCAGTACTTC.

This chain joins TRBV5-6 and TRBJ2-1, with 9 nucleotides matching TRBD2. V shed 0 bases and J 4 bases; nucleotides not matched to a gene: 8. CDR3 length equals 17 residues. From germline, CDR1 is SGHDT and CDR2 YYEEEE. The CDR3 DNA is TGTGCCAGCAGCTTGGAGGGGTGGCGGGGGGGATACAATGAGCAGTTCTTC. This gives the protein CASSLEGWRGGYNEQFF.

This clone appeared a few times. The gene calls are TRBV5-1 and TRBJ2-7, with 7 bases identical to TRBD2. After removal of 4 bases from V and 2 bases from J, the junction contained 9 bases not matched to a gene. This CDR3 has 15 residues. Germline V CDR1 and CDR2: SGHRS, YFSETQ. The CDR3 region is CASSMGGDPTYEQYF. The CDR3, as DNA: TGCGCCAGCAGCATGGGGGGGGACCCAACCTACGAGCAGTACTTC. The variable domain in full, with the rest retrieved from reference TRBV5-1 and TRBJ2-7, is KAGVTQTPRYLIKTRGQQVTLSCSPISGHRSVSWYQQTPGQGLQFLFEYFSETQRNKGNFPGRFSGRQFSNSRSEMNVSTLELGDSALYLCASSMGGDPTYEQYFGPGTRLTVT.

The chain couples TRBV7-2 to TRBJ2-1; 7 nucleotides match TRBD2. This CDR3 comprises 13 residues. The trim removed 1 base at V and 6 bases at J, leaving 0 bases unmatched. Germline CDR1 and CDR2: SGHTA and FQGNSA. The CDR3: CASSLGGGNEQFF. The CDR3 DNA is TGTGCCAGCAGCTTAGGGGGGGGCAATGAGCAGTTCTTC.

The chain is built from TRBV4-1 and TRBJ1-2; 7 bases fit TRBD1. The trim removed 0 bases at V and 6 bases at J, leaving 16 bases unmatched. Germline V gene sequence: CDR1 MGHRA, CDR2 YSYEKL. The CDR3 covers 18 residues. The CDR3 sequence: CASSQEGEVRRGLDGYTF. The CDR3 DNA follows: TGCGCCAGCAGCCAAGAGGGAGAAGTTCGAAGGGGGCTGGATGGCTACACCTTC.

The chain carries TRBV7-2 and TRBJ1-1; D uncertain. CDR1 is SGHTA and CDR2 is FQGNSA in the germline V gene. V dropped 10 bases and J dropped 0 bases, with 15 bases sitting between them. The CDR3 contains 14 residues. CDR3 in amino acids: CAIKWETMNTEAFF. The DNA of the CDR3 is TGTGCCATCAAGTGGGAGACAATGAACACTGAAGCTTTCTTT. Drawing the rest from reference TRBV7-2 and TRBJ1-1, the complete variable domain is GAGVSQSPSNKVTEKGKDVELRCDPISGHTALYWYRQSLGQGLEFLIYFQGNSAPDKSGLPSDRFSAERTGGSVSTLTIQRTQQEDSAVYLCAIKWETMNTEAFFGQGTRLTVV.

The rearrangement uses TRBV18 and TRBJ1-1; no clear D. V was clipped by 6 bases and J by 2 bases, with 7 bases between them. Germline-derived CDR1 and CDR2 are KGHSH and LQKENI. This CDR3 has 12 amino acids. CDR3 protein: CASSEVNTEAFF. CDR3 DNA sequence: TGTGCCAGCTCGGAGGTAAACACTGAAGCTTTCTTT.

The chain has TRBV5-1 and TRBJ2-3; D not certain. CDR1 and CDR2 from the germline V gene are SGHRS and YFSETQ. The V and J ends lost 4 bases and 0 bases respectively, with 18 bases between them. The CDR3 totals 17 residues. CDR3 region: CASSLFPRADSTDTQYF. The CDR3 DNA sequence: TGCGCCAGCAGCCTGTTTCCGCGCGCCGATAGCACAGATACGCAGTATTTT.

V gene TRBV9 combines with J gene TRBJ1-1; D is perhaps TRBD1 (5 bases). This CDR3 has 15 amino acids. Germline V lookup: CDR1 SGDLS, CDR2 YYNGEE. V dropped 2 bases and J dropped 6 bases, with 17 bases sitting between them. The DNA for the CDR3 is TGTGCCAGCAGCGTCTCGACTGTCCCAGGGCCTGAAGCTTTCTTT. It is translated as CASSVSTVPGPEAFF.

CDR3 nucleotides: TGTGCCAGCAGCCATGGGACAGGGGCCGCCCAAGAGACCCAGTACTTC. Translation: CASSHGTGAAQETQYF. The chain joins TRBV4-2 to TRBJ2-5; 10 bases agree with TRBD1. CDR3 length: 16 amino acids. Germline CDR1 and CDR2: LGHNA and YNFKEQ. The trim removed 3 bases at V and 1 base at J, leaving 5 bases unmatched.

This clone appeared once. J is TRBJ2-1 and V is TRBV7-2; 12 bases agree with TRBD2. CDR1 and CDR2 (germline): SGHTA, FQGNSA. V lost 3 bases, J lost 14 bases, and 14 bases stayed unmatched. The CDR3 covers 16 residues. The CDR3 region has the DNA TGTGCCAGCAGCTTCAGCACAGGACTAGCGGGGCCCCTGAAGTTCTTC. Translation: CASSFSTGLAGPLKFF.

This clone has just a few counts. The V and J genes are TRBV4-1 and TRBJ1-6; no firm D call. Germline V gene sequence: CDR1 MGHRA, CDR2 YSYEKL. V lost 0 bases and J lost 9, with 9 bases in between. This CDR3 has 14 amino acids. The CDR3 spells CASSQDLGPSPLHF. The CDR3 DNA reads as TGCGCCAGCAGCCAAGATCTTGGCCCTTCACCCCTCCACTTT.

This rearrangement joins TRBV4-3 to TRBJ2-5, with a possible D match to TRBD2 (6 bases). The J call may be in error: the DNA end matches TRBJ2-7 better. This CDR3 contains 15 residues. The germline gives CDR1 LGHNA, CDR2 YSLEER. The CDR3 loop is CASSPRLGETYEQYF. The CDR3 DNA reads as TGCGCCAGCAGCCCCCGACTAGGCGAAACCTACGAGCAGTACTTC.

V is TRBV5-6 and J is TRBJ1-1; weak D call: TRBD1 (6 bases). Germline CDR1 and CDR2: SGHDT and YYEEEE. Trimming removed 4 bases from V and 4 bases from J, with 17 bases in between. The CDR3 has 15 amino acids. In DNA, the CDR3 is TGTGCCAGCAGCCCGACCCACGGGGACATCACTGAAGCTTTCTTT. This translates into CASSPTHGDITEAFF.

The chain is built from TRBV6-6 and TRBJ2-5, with 10 nucleotides matching TRBD1. From germline, CDR1 is MNHNY and CDR2 SVGAGI (reference sequence). V trimming: 6 bases; J trimming: 5 bases; junction bases outside the gene matches: 9. This CDR3 has 15 amino acids. The CDR3 nucleotides are TGTGCCAGCAGATTGGACGGGACAGGGGTTGAGACCCAGTACTTC. It specifies CASRLDGTGVETQYF.

The chain uses TRBV5-1 and TRBJ2-7; 9 bases fit TRBD1. Germline CDR1 SGHRS, CDR2 YFSETQ. Germline trimming cut 4 bases from V and 7 bases from J; bases unmatched to any gene: 12. The CDR3 is 15 amino acids. CDR3 coding DNA: TGCGCCAGCAGCCTGGGGACAGGGAGGTCGGGAGAGCAGTACTTC. Translation: CASSLGTGRSGEQYF.

V and J are TRBV19 and TRBJ2-7; D possibly corresponds to TRBD2 (6 bases). Germline-derived CDR1 and CDR2 are LNHDA and SQIVND (reference sequence). The CDR3 is made up of 15 amino acids. The V end lost 6 bases, the J end lost 4 bases, and 19 bases lay between the germline ends. The CDR3 DNA sequence: TGTGCCAGTAGGTCTAACCGGGACTCGAGGTACGAGCAGTACTTC. Translation: CASRSNRDSRYEQYF. The whole variable domain, filled in from reference TRBV19 and TRBJ2-7, reads DGGITQSPKYLFRKEGQNVTLSCEQNLNHDAMYWYRQDPGQGLRLIYYSQIVNDFQKGDIAEGYSVSREKKESFPLTVTSAQKNPTAFYLCASRSNRDSRYEQYFGPGTRLTVT.

The V call is TRBV19, the J call TRBJ1-2, with 9 bases matching TRBD1. J lost 6 bases, V lost 7 bases, and 9 bases had no gene match. The CDR3 contains 14 residues. The germline gives CDR1 LNHDA, CDR2 SQIVND (reference sequence). In DNA, the CDR3 is TGTGCCAGTACCCGGACAGGGGATGGGGATGGCTACACCTTC. Its protein is CASTRTGDGDGYTF.

V usage is TRBV30 and J usage is TRBJ2-5; 11 bases match TRBD1. Per germline, CDR1 GTSNPN and CDR2 SVGIG (reference sequence). The CDR3 spans 13 residues. Trimming cost V 5 bases and J 2 bases; bases outside gene matches: 1. The CDR3 DNA reads TGTGCCTGGGGGACAGGGGGGCAAGAGACCCAGTACTTC. Translated: CAWGTGGQETQYF.

The V and J genes are TRBV9 and TRBJ1-6; D gene uncertain. Per the germline V gene, CDR1 is SGDLS and CDR2 is YYNGEE. The CDR3 contains 17 residues. The germline V and J ends were trimmed by 0 bases and 0 bases, with 10 bases remaining between them. The CDR3 sequence: CASSVATPSSYNSPLHF. The CDR3 DNA reads as TGTGCCAGCAGCGTAGCTACTCCGAGCTCCTATAATTCACCCCTCCACTTT.

The chain joins TRBV2 to TRBJ2-2; perhaps TRBD1 as D (6 bases). The CDR3 extends over 15 amino acids. V lost 7 bases, J lost 4 bases, and 16 bases lay in between. The germline V gene has CDR1 SNHLY and CDR2 FYNNEI. CDR3 nucleotides: TGTGCCAGCACCTTCGAAGGGGGTGTCACCGGGGAGCTGTTTTTT. It codes for CASTFEGGVTGELFF.